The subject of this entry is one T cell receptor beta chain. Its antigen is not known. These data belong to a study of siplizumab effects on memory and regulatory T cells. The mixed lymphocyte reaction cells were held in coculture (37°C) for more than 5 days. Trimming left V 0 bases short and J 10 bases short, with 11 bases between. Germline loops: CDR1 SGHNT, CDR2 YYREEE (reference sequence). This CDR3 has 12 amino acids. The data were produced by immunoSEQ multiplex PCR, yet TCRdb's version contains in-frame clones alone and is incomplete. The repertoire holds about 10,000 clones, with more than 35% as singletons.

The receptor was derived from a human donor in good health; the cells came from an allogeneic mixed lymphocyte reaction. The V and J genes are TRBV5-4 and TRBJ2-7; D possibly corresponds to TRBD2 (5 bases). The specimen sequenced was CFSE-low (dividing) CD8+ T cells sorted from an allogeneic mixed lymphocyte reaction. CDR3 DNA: TGTGCCAGCAGCTTGGGACTATTGGACCAGTACTTC. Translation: CASSLGLLDQYF.